The clone carrying this T cell receptor (beta chain) occurred once. Its antigen is not identified. This table comes from immunoSEQ multiplex PCR, and its TCRdb copy is limited to in-frame clones, with some not included. The sample shows over 50,000 clones, around 78% of them seen only once. Under the ViraFEST assay, PBMC were stimulated with viral peptide pools so that antigen-specific CD4+ T cells expanded. Sequencing was performed afterwards. The authors isolated CD4+ T cells after 10 days of culture. Vaccine administered to participants consisted of two doses of either BNT162b2 or mRNA-1273. The CDR3 runs to 16 residues. With 5 bases removed from V and 1 base from J, the gap between germline ends came to 18 bases. Germline CDR1 SGHVS, CDR2 FQNEAQ. This record comes from a study of vaccination effects on CD4 cells after COVID-19. Whole-study findings and limits: Common cold coronavirus cross-reactivity was shown by only 1 of 255 vaccine-induced clones in healthy vaccinees.

The V call is TRBV7-8, the J call TRBJ2-7; a weak D match, TRBD1 (6 bases). Material: CD4+ T cells from PBMCs cultured with HCoV-229E spike peptides, obtained after COVID-19 vaccination. The TCR was taken from a human donor who received a COVID-19 vaccine. CDR3 sequence: CASSLNQLGASYEQYV. CDR3 coding DNA: TGTGCCAGCAGCCTGAACCAACTGGGGGCATCCTACGAGCAGTACGTC.